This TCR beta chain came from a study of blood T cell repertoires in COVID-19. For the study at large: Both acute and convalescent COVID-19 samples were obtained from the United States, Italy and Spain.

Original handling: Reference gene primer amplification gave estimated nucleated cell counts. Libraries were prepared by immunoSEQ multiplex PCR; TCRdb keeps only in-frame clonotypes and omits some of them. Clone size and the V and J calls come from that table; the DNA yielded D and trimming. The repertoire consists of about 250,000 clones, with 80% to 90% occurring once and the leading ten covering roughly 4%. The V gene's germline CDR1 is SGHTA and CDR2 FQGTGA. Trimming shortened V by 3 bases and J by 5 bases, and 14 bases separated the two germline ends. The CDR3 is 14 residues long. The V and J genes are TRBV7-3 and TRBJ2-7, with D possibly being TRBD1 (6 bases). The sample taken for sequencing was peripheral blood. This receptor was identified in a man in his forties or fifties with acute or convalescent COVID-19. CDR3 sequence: CASSLDGGPDEQYF. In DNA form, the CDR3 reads TGTGCCAGCAGCTTGGATGGGGGCCCAGACGAGCAGTACTTC.